This T cell receptor beta chain was sequenced in a study of tumor-infiltrating lymphocytes in primary liver carcinoma. Each 20-30 mg portion of unsorted bulk tissue served as the source for co-extraction of RNA and DNA. Using a constant-region primer together with ProtoScript II reverse transcriptase, TCR beta cDNA was made from about 500 ng of total RNA. What produced the TCR beta libraries was three nested multiplex PCR rounds using slightly modified ARM-PCR. A C-beta reverse primer and TRBV1-TRBV30 forward primers served in each of the first two PCR rounds, at around 10 cycles apiece. TCRdb redid the calling of the multiplex PCR reads with MiXCR, one entry per CDR3 protein. The sample holds approximately 88,000 distinct CDR3 sequences, just over 65% seen once. As to this clonotype: The missing conserved phenylalanine or tryptophan at the end of this CDR3 makes a read error likely.

This CDR3 contains 14 residues. CDR1 is MNHNS, CDR2 SASEGT, per germline. This receptor was obtained from a man in his forties with primary liver carcinoma and hepatitis B virus infection. V gene TRBV6-1 combines with J gene TRBJ2-2, with D unresolved. Sequencing was performed on tumor-adjacent normal liver tissue. CDR3 nucleotides: TGTGTTAGCAGTGATCTTAGCCCCACCGGGGAGCTGTTTTGT. Encoded protein: CVSSDLSPTGELFC.